Presented here are 20 T cell receptor beta chains from one specimen sequenced in a study of blood T cell repertoires in COVID-19. Using immunoSEQ multiplex PCR, the repertoire was profiled, and TCRdb retains in-frame clones only, with some absent. The table has about 50,000 clones, 86% seen once. The sequenced material came from PBMCs or T cells enriched from blood (not recorded which). Receptors originate from a woman in her forties or fifties who had recovered from COVID-19.

The V gene is TRBV18, the J gene TRBJ1-1; 7 bases match TRBD1. This CDR3 comprises 15 residues. Germline CDR1 KGHSH, CDR2 LQKENI. V lost 2 bases to trimming and J lost 5 bases; unmatched junction nucleotides: 8. The CDR3 protein is CASSPAADRPTEAFF. In nucleotides, the CDR3 is TGTGCCAGCTCACCAGCGGCGGACAGGCCGACTGAAGCTTTCTTT.

The chain uses TRBV24-1 and TRBJ2-7; 9 positions agree with TRBD2. Trimming at V came to 4 bases and at J to 6 bases, leaving 6 bases not matched to a gene. The CDR3 is 14 amino acids. The germline CDR1 and CDR2 sequences are KGHDR and SFDVKD. CDR3 bases: TGTGCCACCAGTGAAGGGACTAGCATAGGCGAGCAGTACTTC. Translated, it gives CATSEGTSIGEQYF.

The CDR3 DNA reads TGTGCCAGCAGCTGGACAGGGGGAAACACCATATATTTT. Amino acid sequence: CASSWTGGNTIYF. V and J are TRBV5-6 and TRBJ1-3; TRBD1 agrees at 8 bases. There are 13 residues in the CDR3. From germline, CDR1 is SGHDT and CDR2 YYEEEE. The ends lost 3 bases at V and 4 bases at J; junction bases unmatched: 0.

CDR3 protein: CASSRQNRGNQPQHF. In nucleotides, the CDR3 is TGTGCCAGTAGCCGTCAGAACAGGGGCAATCAGCCCCAGCATTTT. The J gene is TRBJ1-5, the V gene TRBV19; D is possibly TRBD1 (6 bases). Germline CDR1 is LNHDA and CDR2 is SQIVND (reference sequence). V gave up 6 bases and J gave up 2 bases, with 14 bases separating them. This CDR3 is built from 15 residues.

The CDR3: CASSPGQGAYSNQPQHF. The CDR3 coding sequence is TGTGCCAGCTCACCAGGCCAGGGGGCATATAGCAATCAGCCCCAGCATTTT. This chain uses TRBV18 with TRBJ1-5, with TRBD1 matching over 8 bases. The CDR3 sequence is 17 residues long. CDR1 and CDR2 (germline): KGHSH, LQKENI. The V and J ends lost 2 bases and 0 bases, in that order; junction bases with no gene match: 6.

J is TRBJ2-1 and V is TRBV4-2; no clear D gene. This CDR3 spans 13 amino acids. Germline V gene data show CDR1 as LGHNA and CDR2 as YNFKEQ. Trimming stripped 0 bases from V and 3 bases from J, with 3 bases between. CDR3 coding DNA: TGTGCCAGCAGCCAAGATTACTACAATGAGCAGTTCTTC. Translation gives CASSQDYYNEQFF.

Here the CDR3 reads CASSQQIPGLAGAKTSTDTQYF. In DNA, the CDR3 is TGTGCCAGCAGCCAACAGATTCCCGGACTAGCGGGGGCAAAGACTAGCACAGATACGCAGTATTTT. The chain is built from TRBV9 and TRBJ2-3, with TRBD2 matching 13 bases. V lost 4 bases and J lost 0; bases outside the gene matches: 20. There are 22 residues in the CDR3. Germline V gene sequence: CDR1 SGDLS, CDR2 YYNGEE.

V is TRBV5-1 and J is TRBJ1-6; D is unresolved. The length of the CDR3 is 13 residues. Per the germline V gene, CDR1 is SGHRS and CDR2 is YFSETQ. Trimming stripped 6 bases from V and 5 bases from J, with 9 bases between. Here the CDR3 reads CASTEEDNSPLHF. The CDR3 DNA reads TGCGCCAGCACTGAGGAGGATAATTCACCCCTCCACTTT. Combining the CDR3 with reference TRBV5-1 and TRBJ1-6 gives the whole variable domain KAGVTQTPRYLIKTRGQQVTLSCSPISGHRSVSWYQQTPGQGLQFLFEYFSETQRNKGNFPGRFSGRQFSNSRSEMNVSTLELGDSALYLCASTEEDNSPLHFGNGTRLTVT.

The chain joins TRBV18 to TRBJ2-7, with 8 positions matching TRBD1. The V gene's germline CDR1 is KGHSH and CDR2 LQKENI. This CDR3 contains 16 residues. V lost 0 bases, J lost 3 bases, and 7 bases stayed unmatched. In DNA form, the CDR3 reads TGTGCCAGCTCACCACCAACAGGACAGGGACACTACGAGCAGTACTTC. Translating gives CASSPPTGQGHYEQYF.

The rearrangement joins TRBV9 to TRBJ2-1; TRBD2 might be the D (5 bases). Looked up from germline, CDR1 is SGDLS and CDR2 is YYNGEE. V dropped 2 bases and J dropped 6 bases, with 12 bases sitting between them. The CDR3 is made up of 14 amino acids. The CDR3 loop is CASSVGLGGNEQFF. The CDR3 nucleotides are TGTGCCAGCAGCGTTGGACTCGGAGGCAATGAGCAGTTCTTC.

CDR3 bases: TGTGCCAGCAGCCAAGACAAAACAGGAGCGAATGAAAAACTGTTTTTT. Amino acid sequence: CASSQDKTGANEKLFF. The chain links TRBV4-2 to TRBJ1-4; TRBD1 is a possible D gene (5 bases). The CDR3 is 16 amino acids. V was cut by 0 bases and J by 5 bases, with 13 bases left in between. The germline CDR1 and CDR2 sequences are LGHNA and YNFKEQ.

This chain joins TRBV6-5 and TRBJ2-7, with 7 nucleotides matching TRBD1. CDR3 length: 13 amino acids. V gave up 6 bases and J gave up 2 bases; unmatched junction bases: 4. Per germline, CDR1 MNHEY and CDR2 SVGAGI. The CDR3 bases are TGTGCCAGCAGAAGGGGGCTGGCCTACGAGCAGTACTTC. Translated, it gives CASRRGLAYEQYF.

This CDR3 reads CASRPTGTVVDTQYF. The CDR3 DNA follows: TGTGCCAGTCGACCGACAGGGACCGTGGTTGATACGCAGTATTTT. The V and J genes are TRBV19 and TRBJ2-3; 7 bases match TRBD1. CDR3 length: 15 amino acids. Germline trimming cut 8 bases from V and 6 bases from J; bases unmatched to any gene: 14. The V gene's germline CDR1 is LNHDA and CDR2 SQIVND (reference sequence).

By share, this clone counts as hyperexpanded. The chain employs TRBV28 and TRBJ1-2, with D possibly TRBD1 on 6 matching bases. Germline lookup yields CDR1 MDHEN and CDR2 SYDVKM. Trimming shortened V by 4 bases and J by 7 bases, and 22 bases separated the two germline ends. The CDR3 runs to 16 residues. CDR3 sequence reads: CASSSIRTDRTLGYTF. The CDR3 coding sequence is TGTGCCAGCAGTTCTATCCGAACCGACAGGACGCTTGGCTACACCTTC.

The V and J genes are TRBV7-2 and TRBJ1-5; 8 bases match TRBD1. V was pared by 5 bases and J by 2 bases, with 2 bases of the junction left unmatched. The CDR3 is 14 amino acids. Germline CDR1 is SGHTA and CDR2 is FQGNSA. The CDR3 loop reads CASSVTGGNQPQHF. CDR3 nucleotides: TGTGCCAGCAGCGTGACAGGGGGCAATCAGCCCCAGCATTTT.

As DNA, the CDR3 is TGTGCCTGGACCAGGGGCGGTACTGAAGCTTTCTTT. Amino acids: CAWTRGGTEAFF. The chain carries TRBV30 and TRBJ1-1; tentative D call: TRBD1 (6 bases). This CDR3 has 12 residues. V lost 4 bases to trimming and J lost 5 bases, with 11 bases between them. Germline CDR1 and CDR2: GTSNPN and SVGIG (reference sequence).

The chain has TRBV28 and TRBJ1-3; D is ambiguous. Germline CDR1 MDHEN, CDR2 SYDVKM. This CDR3 is built from 12 residues. The CDR3 sequence: CVAEGSGNTIYF. CDR3 sequence (DNA): TGTGTCGCGGAGGGATCCGGAAACACCATATATTTT.

The chain employs TRBV6-1 and TRBJ1-2, with 7 bases fitting TRBD1. Trimming took 6 bases from V and 6 from J; bases not matched to a gene: 13. CDR3 size: 15 residues. Germline assignment: CDR1 MNHNS and CDR2 SASEGT. The CDR3 nucleotides are TGTGCCAGCAGGGCCGGGACAGCCTCTCGTGATGGCTACACCTTC. It codes for CASRAGTASRDGYTF.

The J gene is TRBJ1-1, the V gene TRBV5-8; D might be TRBD1 (5 bases). Trimming stripped 5 bases from V and 7 bases from J, with 21 bases between. This CDR3 region has 15 residues. CDR1 is SGHTS and CDR2 is YDEGEE in the germline V gene. CDR3 in amino acids: CASSPGFLPTLEAFF. Here the CDR3 DNA reads TGTGCCAGCAGTCCAGGGTTTTTACCAACCCTTGAAGCTTTCTTT.

The CDR3 DNA reads as TGCGCCAGCAGTGAGGGGGCGGCTGGAAACACCATATATTTT. This sequence encodes CASSEGAAGNTIYF. The gene calls are TRBV10-2 and TRBJ1-3; D is possibly TRBD1 (5 bases). Germline V lookup: CDR1 WSHSY, CDR2 SAAADI. The CDR3 covers 14 residues. With 2 bases removed from V and 2 bases from J, the gap between germline ends came to 7 bases.